These T cell receptor beta chains were read from a single sample in a study of T cell changes during pregnancy in multiple sclerosis. Clones were read by immunoSEQ multiplex PCR, and TCRdb kept only the in-frame ones, dropping some. Seen here are about 110,000 clones, roughly nine tenths observed once, and the top ten hold roughly 1.5%. The source material was peripheral blood, sampled before pregnancy. Receptors originate from a female donor with multiple sclerosis, enrolled in a pregnancy study. The CDR3 runs from the conserved cysteine through the conserved F or W. The D gene is left open where the match is weak. Some rows have no size entry. The others give once, few or many, or a class for an expanded clone.

NA	TRBV13	18	NA	TRBJ2-2	TGTGCCAGCAGCATGAGGCCGACAGCCTACGGAACACCCGGGGAGCTGTTTTTT	CASSMRPTAYGTPGELFF
TRBD1	TRBV7-9	16	NA	TRBJ2-7	TGTGCCAGCAGCTCCTCCCCCGGACAGGGGACCTACGAGCAGTACTTC	CASSSSPGQGTYEQYF
TRBD1	TRBV30	13	NA	TRBJ1-5	TGTGCCTGGAGTTTGTCAGGGGGTCAGCCCCAGCATTTT	CAWSLSGGQPQHF
NA	TRBV27	14	NA	TRBJ2-7	TGTGCCAGCAGTTTAACGTCTAGGGGCTACGAGCAGTACTTC	CASSLTSRGYEQYF
NA	TRBV21-1	14	few	TRBJ2-7	TGTGCCAGCAGCGGCGGACAGGACCGCTACGAGCAGTACTTC	CASSGGQDRYEQYF
TRBD1	TRBV5-4	17	NA	TRBJ2-7	TGTGCCAGCAGCCCCGGGACAGGGGGCCTCGTCTCCTACGAGCAGTACTTC	CASSPGTGGLVSYEQYF
NA	TRBV28	17	NA	TRBJ1-6	TGTGCCAGCAGTCTCACGGGACTCGACTCCTATAATTCACCCCTCCACTTT	CASSLTGLDSYNSPLHF
NA	TRBV2	12	NA	TRBJ1-3	TGTGCCAGCAGTATACAGGGAAACACCATATATTTT	CASSIQGNTIYF
NA	TRBV6-5	13	NA	TRBJ1-1	TGTGCCAGCAGTTACTATAAACAGGCTGAAGCTTTCTTT	CASSYYKQAEAFF
TRBD2	TRBV30	14	NA	TRBJ2-7	TGTGCCTGGAGCCCGATAGCGGGAACTAACGAGCAGTACTTC	CAWSPIAGTNEQYF